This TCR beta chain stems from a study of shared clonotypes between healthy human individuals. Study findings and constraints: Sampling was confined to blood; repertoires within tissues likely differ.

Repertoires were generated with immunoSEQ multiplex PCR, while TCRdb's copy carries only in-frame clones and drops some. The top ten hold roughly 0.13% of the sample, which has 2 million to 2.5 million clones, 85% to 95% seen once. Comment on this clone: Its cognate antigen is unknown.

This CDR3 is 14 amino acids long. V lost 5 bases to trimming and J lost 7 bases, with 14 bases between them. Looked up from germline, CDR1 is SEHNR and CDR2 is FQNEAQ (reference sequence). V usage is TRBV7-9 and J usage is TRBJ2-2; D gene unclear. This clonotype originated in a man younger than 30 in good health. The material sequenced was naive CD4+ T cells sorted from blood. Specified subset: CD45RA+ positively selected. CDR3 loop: CASSPPREYGELFF. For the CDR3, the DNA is TGTGCCAGCAGCCCCCCTCGAGAGTACGGGGAGCTGTTTTTT.